Below are 2 T cell receptor beta chains sequenced from a single sample in a study of patients and donors after allogeneic stem cell transplantation. TCRdb re-analysed the RT-PCR reads in MiXCR, keeping a single row per CDR3 protein. The sample has 400,000 to 500,000 distinct CDR3 sequences; roughly 16% are singletons. The specimen was blood, either unsorted or a sorted T cell fraction (not recorded which). Source of these receptors: a human donor who was either an allogeneic HSCT recipient or a stem cell or donor lymphocyte infusion donor (not recorded which). It is not recorded whose cells these are; they may come from a transplant donor.

V is TRBV9 and J is TRBJ2-3; 9 bases line up with TRBD2. Germline lookup yields CDR1 SGDLS and CDR2 YYNGEE. CDR3 length equals 16 residues. V lost 4 bases to trimming and J lost 1 base; unmatched junction nucleotides: 7. The CDR3: CASSTHQRGGTDTQYF. The CDR3 DNA follows: TGTGCCAGCAGCACTCACCAGCGGGGGGGCACAGATACGCAGTATTTT. Looking up the rest from reference TRBV9 and TRBJ2-3 gives the full variable domain: DSGVTQTPKHLITATGQRVTLRCSPRSGDLSVYWYQQSLDQGLQFLIQYYNGEERAKGNILERFSAQQFPDLHSELNLSSLELGDSALYFCASSTHQRGGTDTQYFGPGTRLTVL.

The chain is built from TRBV24-1 and TRBJ2-2; D possibly corresponds to TRBD2 (5 bases). This CDR3 is built from 12 residues. The germline gives CDR1 KGHDR, CDR2 SFDVKD. Trimming removed 10 bases at V and 3 bases at J, with 8 bases between. The CDR3 is CATSGYTGELFF. CDR3 coding DNA: TGTGCCACGAGCGGTTACACCGGGGAGCTGTTTTTT.